This T cell receptor (beta chain) was identified during a study of blood T cell repertoires in COVID-19. The age range of participants was 18 to 89 years, with residence in fewer than 25 US areas. Self-reported history from a screening survey and questionnaire set each donor's cohort. Cohort 3 donors counted as recovered after two negative PCRs, clearance, or resolved symptoms. The CDR3 contains 13 residues. V lost 5 bases and J lost 11; bases outside the gene matches: 8. Germline CDR1 reads KGHSH; CDR2 reads LQKENI. Measured with immunoSEQ multiplex PCR; TCRdb has only the in-frame clones, and not every one. The data contain 360,000 or so clones, approximately 89% of them singletons.

Specimen: PBMCs or T cells enriched from blood (not recorded which). V and J are TRBV18 and TRBJ1-1; 10 bases align to TRBD1. This sequence was found in a woman aged 25 to 39 who had recovered from COVID-19. CDR3 amino acids: CASSGTGASRAFF. The CDR3 DNA sequence: TGTGCCAGCTCAGGGACAGGGGCTTCCCGGGCTTTCTTT.